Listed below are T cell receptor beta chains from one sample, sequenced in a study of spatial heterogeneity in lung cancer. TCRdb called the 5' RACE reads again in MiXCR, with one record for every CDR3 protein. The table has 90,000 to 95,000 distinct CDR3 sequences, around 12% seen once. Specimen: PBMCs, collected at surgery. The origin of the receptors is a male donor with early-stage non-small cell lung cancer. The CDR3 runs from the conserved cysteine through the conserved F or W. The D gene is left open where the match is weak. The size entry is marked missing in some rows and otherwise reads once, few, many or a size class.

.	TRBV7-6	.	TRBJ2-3	TGTGCCAGCAGCTTTGCAAACTATCAGAGCACAGATACGCAGTATTTT	CASSFANYQSTDTQYF
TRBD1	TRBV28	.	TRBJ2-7	TGTGCCAGCAGTTATGGGGACAGGGATCTGCCCTACGAGCAGTACTTC	CASSYGDRDLPYEQYF
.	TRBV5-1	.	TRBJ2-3	TGCGCCAGCAGCTCCTTTATTCTCACAGATACGCAGTATTTT	CASSSFILTDTQYF
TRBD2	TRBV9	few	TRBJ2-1	TGTGCCAGCAGCACGGGACTAGCCGGTGAGCAGTTCTTC	CASSTGLAGEQFF
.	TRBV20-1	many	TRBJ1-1	TGCAGTGCCCCCGGGCCAATTAGCACTGAAGCTTTCTTT	CSAPGPISTEAFF
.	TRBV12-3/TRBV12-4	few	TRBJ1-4	TGTGCCAGCAGCCTTCAGGGTGCTGAAAAACTGTTTTTT	CASSLQGAEKLFF
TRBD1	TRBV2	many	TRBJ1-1	TGTGCCAGCTCGAAAAGGACAGGGGTGACTGAAGCTTTCTTT	CASSKRTGVTEAFF
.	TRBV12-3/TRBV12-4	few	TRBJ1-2	TGTGCCAGCAGTTCCGGTGCGGACCCACCGGGCTATGGCTACACCTTC	CASSSGADPPGYGYTF
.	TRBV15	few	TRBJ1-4	TGTGCCACCAGCAGATCACAGGGACCCAATGAAAAACTGTTTTTT	CATSRSQGPNEKLFF
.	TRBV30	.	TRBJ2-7	TGTGCCTGGAGTGTAAGGGGGGCCTACGAGCAGTACTTC	CAWSVRGAYEQYF
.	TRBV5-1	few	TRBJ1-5	TGCGCCAGCAGCTTGGTGTTGACAGTTAGCAATCAGCCCCAGCATTTT	CASSLVLTVSNQPQHF
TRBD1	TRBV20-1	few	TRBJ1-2	TGCAGTGCCACCGAAGACAGGGGAAACGGCTACACCTTC	CSATEDRGNGYTF
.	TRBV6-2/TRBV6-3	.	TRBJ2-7	TGTGCCAGCAGTCCCAGGGTAGCAACCTACGAGCAGTACTTC	CASSPRVATYEQYF
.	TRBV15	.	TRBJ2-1	TGTGCCACCAGCCCCCCTGTACCCTTGGAGGGTGAGCAGTTCTTC	CATSPPVPLEGEQFF
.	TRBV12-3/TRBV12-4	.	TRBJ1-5	TGTGCCAGCAGTCCCGCCCTCCTTTCTATCAATCAGCCCCAGCATTTT	CASSPALLSINQPQHF
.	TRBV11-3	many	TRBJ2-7	TGTGCCAGCAGCTCCGAGACCTCCTACGAGCAGTACTTC	CASSSETSYEQYF
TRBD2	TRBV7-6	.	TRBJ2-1	TGTGCCAGCAGCTTAGATAGCGGGAGGGCCCGTTCCTACAATGAGCAGTTCTTC	CASSLDSGRARSYNEQFF
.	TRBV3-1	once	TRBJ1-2	TGTGCCAGCAGCCAAGCGCAGGGATATGGCTACACCTTC	CASSQAQGYGYTF
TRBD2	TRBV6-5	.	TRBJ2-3	TGTGCCAGCAGCCGAATGACTAGCGGGGGGGCCGGAGATACGCAGTATTTT	CASSRMTSGGAGDTQYF
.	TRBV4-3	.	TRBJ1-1	TGCGCCAGCAGCCCTCTGAGAGACGCCACTGAAGCTTTCTTT	CASSPLRDATEAFF
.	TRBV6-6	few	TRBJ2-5	TGTGCCAGCAGTTCGGTGGGAGCGCCAAGGGAGACCCAGTACTTC	CASSSVGAPRETQYF
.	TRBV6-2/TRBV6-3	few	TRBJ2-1	TGTGCCAGCAGTCAGGATGGGATAGTGCAGTTCTTC	CASSQDGIVQFF
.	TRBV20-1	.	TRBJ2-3	TGCAGTGCTTACCGGGCGGGGAAGGGAGATACGCAGTATTTT	CSAYRAGKGDTQYF
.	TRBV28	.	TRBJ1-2	TGTGCCAGCGCACATAGCTATGGCTACACCTTC	CASAHSYGYTF
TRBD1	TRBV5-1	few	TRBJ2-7	TGCGCCAGCAGCCCAGGACAGGGGGCGTCCCGCGAGCAGTACTTC	CASSPGQGASREQYF
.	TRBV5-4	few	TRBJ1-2	TGTGCCAGCGGCCAAACAGAGATCTATGGCTACACCTTC	CASGQTEIYGYTF
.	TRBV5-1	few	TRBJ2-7	TGCGCCAGCAGCTTAAACAGGGGGGGACCCTACGAGCAGTACTTC	CASSLNRGGPYEQYF
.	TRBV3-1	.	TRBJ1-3	TGTGCCAGCAGCCAAGTCCCGGAAGGCACCATATATTTT	CASSQVPEGTIYF
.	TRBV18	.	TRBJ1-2	TGTGCCAGCTCACCACTTGACACAGGCGCTAACTATGGCTACACCTTC	CASSPLDTGANYGYTF
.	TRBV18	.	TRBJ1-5	TGTGCCAGCTCACCGACGGAGGCAGGACAGCCCCAGCATTTT	CASSPTEAGQPQHF
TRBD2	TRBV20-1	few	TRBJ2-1	TGCAGCGGAGCTAGCGGGAACGATGAGCAGTTCTTC	CSGASGNDEQFF
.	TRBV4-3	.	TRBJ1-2	TGCGCCAGCAGCCAAGATAGCGCAGTAAACTATGGCTACACCTTC	CASSQDSAVNYGYTF
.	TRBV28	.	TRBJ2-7	TGTGCCAGCCAGGGGAGCTACGAGCAGTACTTC	CASQGSYEQYF